Below are 6 T cell receptor beta chains sequenced from a single sample in a study of shared clonotypes between healthy human individuals. TCRdb's copy holds only in-frame clones and misses some; the assay was immunoSEQ multiplex PCR. The sample has 450,000 or so clones, approximately 80% seen once. Sequenced material: PBMCs. The receptors originated from a woman aged 40 to 55 in good health. Some clones in this sample may be carry-over from other donors' samples.

This sequence joins TRBV28 and TRBJ1-1; the D gene is possibly TRBD1 (6 bases). The CDR3 has 12 amino acids. V was trimmed by 5 bases and J by 10 bases, leaving 14 bases between them. The V gene's germline CDR1 is MDHEN and CDR2 SYDVKM. CDR3 coding DNA: TGTGCCAGCAGTACAGGGAGTAAAAGAGCTTTCTTT. This encodes CASSTGSKRAFF.

The gene calls are TRBV11-1 and TRBJ2-7, with D possibly being TRBD1 or TRBD2 (5 bases each). The V end was cut by 3 bases, the J end by 5 bases, with 14 bases between. Germline CDR1 SGHAT, CDR2 FQDESV (reference sequence). The CDR3 loop spans 14 amino acids. The CDR3 bases are TGTGCCAGCAGCTTGTGGGACGAGCTTCACGAGCAGTACTTC. It is translated as CASSLWDELHEQYF.

The CDR3 here is CASSESLRTYNEQFF. The CDR3 DNA reads as TGTGCCAGCAGTGAAAGCTTACGGACTTACAATGAGCAGTTCTTC. This chain links TRBV2 with TRBJ2-1; D might be TRBD2 (5 bases). V was pared by 2 bases and J by 4 bases, with 12 bases between. The CDR3 consists of 15 residues. Germline-derived CDR1 and CDR2 are SNHLY and FYNNEI. The whole variable domain, remainder taken from reference TRBV2 and TRBJ2-1, is EPEVTQTPSHQVTQMGQEVILRCVPISNHLYFYWYRQILGQKVEFLVSFYNNEISEKSEIFDDQFSVERPDGSNFTLKIRSTKLEDSAMYFCASSESLRTYNEQFFGPGTRLTVL.

Comments on this clone: A read error is likely here: a far larger clone is one base away. V usage is TRBV7-2 and J usage is TRBJ2-5, with a weak D call TRBD2 (6 bases). This CDR3 has 13 amino acids. The V gene's germline CDR1 is SGHTA and CDR2 FQGNSA. The CDR3 nucleotides are TGTGCCAGCAGCTTAGAAGGGCTAGCGACCCAGCACTTC. This sequence encodes CASSLEGLATQHF.

This chain links TRBV10-1 with TRBJ2-1; no clear D gene. The length of the CDR3 is 16 residues. Trimming pared 4 bases from V and 0 bases from J, leaving 13 bases between. The germline CDR1 and CDR2 sequences are WNHNN and SYGVQD (reference sequence). CDR3 sequence (DNA): TGCGCCAGCAGTGGCCGGTCCCCTCCCTCCTACAATGAGCAGTTCTTC. Its protein product is CASSGRSPPSYNEQFF.

This CDR3 is CASSHDRALGQPQHF. The CDR3 region has the DNA TGCGCCAGCAGCCACGACAGGGCATTGGGTCAGCCCCAGCATTTT. The chain carries TRBV4-3 and TRBJ1-5; 7 bases are shared with TRBD1. After removal of 3 bases from V and 6 bases from J, the junction contained 8 bases not matched to a gene. The CDR3 spans 15 residues. CDR1 and CDR2 (germline): LGHNA, YSLEER.